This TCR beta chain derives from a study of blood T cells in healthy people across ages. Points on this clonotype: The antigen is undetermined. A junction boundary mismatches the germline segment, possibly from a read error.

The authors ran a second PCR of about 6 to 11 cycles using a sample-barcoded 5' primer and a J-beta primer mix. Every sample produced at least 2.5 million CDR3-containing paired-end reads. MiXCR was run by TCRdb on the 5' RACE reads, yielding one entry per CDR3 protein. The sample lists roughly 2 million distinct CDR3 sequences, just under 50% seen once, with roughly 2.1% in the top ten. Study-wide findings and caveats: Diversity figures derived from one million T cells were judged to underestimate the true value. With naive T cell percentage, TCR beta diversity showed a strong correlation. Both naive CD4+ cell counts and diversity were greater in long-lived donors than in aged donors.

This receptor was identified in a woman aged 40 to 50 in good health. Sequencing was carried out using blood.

The CDR3 loop reads CASSFGLAGGLETKYF. The DNA of the CDR3 is TGTGCCAGCAGCTTCGGACTAGCGGGGGGATTAGAGACCAAGTACTTC. The V call is TRBV7-6, the J call TRBJ2-5, with 14 bases lining up with TRBD2. Looked up from germline, CDR1 is SGHVS and CDR2 is FNYEAQ. This CDR3 has 16 amino acids.